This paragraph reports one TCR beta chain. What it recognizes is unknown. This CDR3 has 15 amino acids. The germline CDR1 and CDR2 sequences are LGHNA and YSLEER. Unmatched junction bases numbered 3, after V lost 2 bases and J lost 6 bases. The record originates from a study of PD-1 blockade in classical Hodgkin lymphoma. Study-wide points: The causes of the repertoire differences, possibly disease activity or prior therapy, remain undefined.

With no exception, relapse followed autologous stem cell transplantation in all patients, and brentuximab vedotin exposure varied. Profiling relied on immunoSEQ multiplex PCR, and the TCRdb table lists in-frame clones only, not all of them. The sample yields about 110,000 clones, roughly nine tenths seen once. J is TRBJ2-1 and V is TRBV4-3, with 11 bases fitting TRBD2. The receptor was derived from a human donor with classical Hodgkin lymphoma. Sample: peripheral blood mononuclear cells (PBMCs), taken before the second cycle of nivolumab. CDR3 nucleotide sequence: TGCGCCAGCAGCCAACAACTAGCGGGAGTCAATGAGCAGTTCTTC. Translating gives CASSQQLAGVNEQFF.